The rows below give T cell receptor beta chains drawn from one sample of a study of beta chain features in type 1 diabetes. Assay: immunoSEQ multiplex PCR; the TCRdb copy retains only in-frame clones and omits some. The sample holds 200,000 to 250,000 clones, approximately 10% seen once. The sequenced material came from central memory CD4+ T cells from blood. The receptors shown here come from a man aged 18 to 30 in good health. Each CDR3 is given with its conserved first and last residue. Fields, in order: J gene, V gene, D gene, CDR3 protein. The D gene is left open where the match is weak.

J gene: TRBJ2-4; V gene: TRBV6-5; D gene: -; CDR3 protein: CASSSRDGVAKNIQYF
J gene: TRBJ2-1; V gene: TRBV28; D gene: TRBD2; CDR3 protein: CATDGGTTYNEQFF
J gene: TRBJ1-1; V gene: TRBV2; D gene: -; CDR3 protein: CASKITEAFF
J gene: TRBJ2-7; V gene: TRBV30; D gene: TRBD1; CDR3 protein: CAWSLFGTGVEQYF
J gene: TRBJ2-1; V gene: TRBV7-2; D gene: -; CDR3 protein: CASSSRKGQRQYNEQFF
J gene: TRBJ2-5; V gene: TRBV6-1; D gene: -; CDR3 protein: CASSAGPRKETQYF
J gene: TRBJ2-2; V gene: TRBV25-1; D gene: TRBD1; CDR3 protein: CASRETGGPGELFF
J gene: TRBJ1-5; V gene: TRBV5-4; D gene: TRBD1; CDR3 protein: CASSSGQGLGVPQHF
J gene: TRBJ2-1; V gene: TRBV5-5; D gene: -; CDR3 protein: CASSLDSGKQFF
J gene: TRBJ1-1; V gene: TRBV5-1; D gene: TRBD1; CDR3 protein: CASSFGQGEAFF
J gene: TRBJ1-5; V gene: TRBV27; D gene: -; CDR3 protein: CASKADYSNQPQHF
J gene: TRBJ1-5; V gene: TRBV15; D gene: -; CDR3 protein: CATCRDRGRGNQPQHF
J gene: TRBJ2-3; V gene: TRBV10-2; D gene: TRBD2; CDR3 protein: CASRSGKSSTDTQYF
J gene: TRBJ2-1; V gene: TRBV12-5; D gene: TRBD2; CDR3 protein: CASGLLAGDYNEQFF
J gene: TRBJ1-2; V gene: TRBV20-1; D gene: -; CDR3 protein: CSPRSSYTF
J gene: TRBJ2-7; V gene: TRBV7-2; D gene: TRBD1; CDR3 protein: CASSFRTGVTYEQYF
J gene: TRBJ2-3; V gene: TRBV6-6; D gene: -; CDR3 protein: CASSPRDTQYF
J gene: TRBJ2-1; V gene: TRBV27; D gene: -; CDR3 protein: CASSLSLIYNEQFF
J gene: TRBJ2-3; V gene: TRBV6-5; D gene: -; CDR3 protein: CASSTWNTDTQYF
J gene: TRBJ2-5; V gene: TRBV11-2; D gene: TRBD2; CDR3 protein: CASSPTSAVETQYF
J gene: TRBJ1-4; V gene: TRBV30; D gene: -; CDR3 protein: CAWSGAASREKLFF
J gene: TRBJ1-1; V gene: TRBV19; D gene: -; CDR3 protein: CASSRDMNTEAFF
J gene: TRBJ2-7; V gene: TRBV5-8; D gene: -; CDR3 protein: CASSLTTRDEQYF
J gene: TRBJ2-7; V gene: TRBV7-2; D gene: -; CDR3 protein: CASSSGPGGRTTSYEQYF
J gene: TRBJ2-1; V gene: TRBV5-1; D gene: TRBD2; CDR3 protein: CASSRTSGRNEQFF
J gene: TRBJ2-5; V gene: TRBV6-5; D gene: TRBD2; CDR3 protein: CAISPGLAGVETQYF
J gene: TRBJ2-7; V gene: TRBV23-1; D gene: -; CDR3 protein: CASSGAYEQYF
J gene: TRBJ2-1; V gene: TRBV7-2; D gene: TRBD2; CDR3 protein: CASSPSSGKDNEQFF
J gene: TRBJ1-4; V gene: TRBV6-1; D gene: -; CDR3 protein: CASSRQELNEKLFF